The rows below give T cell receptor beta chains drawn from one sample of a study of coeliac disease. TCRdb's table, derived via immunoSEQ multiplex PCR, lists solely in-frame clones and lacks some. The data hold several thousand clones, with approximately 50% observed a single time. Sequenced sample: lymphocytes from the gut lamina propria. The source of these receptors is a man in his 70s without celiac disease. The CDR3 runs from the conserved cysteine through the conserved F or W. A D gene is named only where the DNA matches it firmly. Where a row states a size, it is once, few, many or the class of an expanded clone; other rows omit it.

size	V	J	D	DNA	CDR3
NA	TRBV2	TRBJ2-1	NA	TGTGCCAGCAAGGGGGATAGCTCCTACAATGAGCAGTTCTTC	CASKGDSSYNEQFF
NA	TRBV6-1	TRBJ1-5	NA	TGTGCCAGCACAGAGCGTGGTCAGCCCCAGCATTTT	CASTERGQPQHF
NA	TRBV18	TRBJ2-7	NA	TGTGCCAGCTCACCATCCCGGGACACCTCCTACGAGCAGTACTTC	CASSPSRDTSYEQYF
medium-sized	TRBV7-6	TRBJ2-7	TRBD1	TGTGCCAGCAGCAACCAGGGGGACGGCTCCTACGAGCAGTACTTC	CASSNQGDGSYEQYF
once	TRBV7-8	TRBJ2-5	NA	TGTGCCAGCAGCTTAGCGGCAGGGGGGTACCAAGAGACCCAGTACTTC	CASSLAAGGYQETQYF
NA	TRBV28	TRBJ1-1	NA	TGTGCCAGCAGCTCACCGTTCAATTCGGGACACCTGAACACTGAAGCTTTCTTT	CASSSPFNSGHLNTEAFF
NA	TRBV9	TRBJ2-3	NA	TGTGCCAGCAGCGTAGTGATATTGGGAGCGGATACGCAGTATTTT	CASSVVILGADTQYF
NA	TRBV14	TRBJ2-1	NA	TGTGCCAGCAGCCAAGGTTCCGGGAGTCGGTTCTTC	CASSQGSGSRFF
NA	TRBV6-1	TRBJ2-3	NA	TGTGCCAGCAGTCCTAAAGGCAGGGGACCAGATACGCAGTATTTT	CASSPKGRGPDTQYF
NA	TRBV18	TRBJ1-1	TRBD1	TGTGCCAGCTCACCTGGACAGGGGGCGCAGAACACTGAAGCTTTCTTT	CASSPGQGAQNTEAFF
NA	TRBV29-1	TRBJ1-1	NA	TGCAGCGTTGAGAGCGTGAACACTGAAGCTTTCTTT	CSVESVNTEAFF
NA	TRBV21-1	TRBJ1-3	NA	TGTGCCAGCAGATTCGGACTGCTACAACACGCACGAAACACCATATATTTT	CASRFGLLQHARNTIYF
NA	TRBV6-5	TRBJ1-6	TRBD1	TGTGCCAGCAGCTACGCCCGGACAGGCACTTCACCCCTCCACTTT	CASSYARTGTSPLHF
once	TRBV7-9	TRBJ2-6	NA	TGTGCCAGCAGCTTACTGGGGGCGTCTGGGGCCAACGTCCTGACTTTC	CASSLLGASGANVLTF
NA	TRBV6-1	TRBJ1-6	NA	TGTGCCAGCAGATTGAGCTCCTATAATTCACCCCTCCACTTT	CASRLSSYNSPLHF
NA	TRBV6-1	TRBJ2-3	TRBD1	TGTGCCAGCAGTGGCCCCCCTGACAGGGGCCCCAGCACAGATACGCAGTATTTT	CASSGPPDRGPSTDTQYF
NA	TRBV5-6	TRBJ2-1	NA	TGTGCCAGCAGCTTCTTTGCTCGGGAGCAGTTCTTC	CASSFFAREQFF
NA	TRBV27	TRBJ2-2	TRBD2	TGTGCCAGCAGGCCCACTAGCGGGGTAAACACCGGGGAGCTGTTTTTT	CASRPTSGVNTGELFF